The clone carrying this T cell receptor beta chain occurred a few times. Each CDR3 protein gets one entry after TCRdb re-called the RT-PCR reads with MiXCR. This sample has about 680,000 distinct CDR3 sequences, with about 14% found just once. The sample was memory CD4+ T cells from blood. The origin of this receptor is a female donor in good health, serving as a healthy control.

The CDR3 coding sequence is TGTGCCAGCAGCTGGGGCGAGACTGAAGCTTTCTTT. Protein product: CASSWGETEAFF. This chain uses TRBV7-9 with TRBJ1-1, with D possibly matching TRBD1 (5 bases). Between the trimmed V and J ends, which lost 4 bases and 5 bases, there was a span of 8 bases. Looked up from germline, CDR1 is SEHNR and CDR2 is FQNEAQ (reference sequence). This CDR3 is 12 amino acids long.